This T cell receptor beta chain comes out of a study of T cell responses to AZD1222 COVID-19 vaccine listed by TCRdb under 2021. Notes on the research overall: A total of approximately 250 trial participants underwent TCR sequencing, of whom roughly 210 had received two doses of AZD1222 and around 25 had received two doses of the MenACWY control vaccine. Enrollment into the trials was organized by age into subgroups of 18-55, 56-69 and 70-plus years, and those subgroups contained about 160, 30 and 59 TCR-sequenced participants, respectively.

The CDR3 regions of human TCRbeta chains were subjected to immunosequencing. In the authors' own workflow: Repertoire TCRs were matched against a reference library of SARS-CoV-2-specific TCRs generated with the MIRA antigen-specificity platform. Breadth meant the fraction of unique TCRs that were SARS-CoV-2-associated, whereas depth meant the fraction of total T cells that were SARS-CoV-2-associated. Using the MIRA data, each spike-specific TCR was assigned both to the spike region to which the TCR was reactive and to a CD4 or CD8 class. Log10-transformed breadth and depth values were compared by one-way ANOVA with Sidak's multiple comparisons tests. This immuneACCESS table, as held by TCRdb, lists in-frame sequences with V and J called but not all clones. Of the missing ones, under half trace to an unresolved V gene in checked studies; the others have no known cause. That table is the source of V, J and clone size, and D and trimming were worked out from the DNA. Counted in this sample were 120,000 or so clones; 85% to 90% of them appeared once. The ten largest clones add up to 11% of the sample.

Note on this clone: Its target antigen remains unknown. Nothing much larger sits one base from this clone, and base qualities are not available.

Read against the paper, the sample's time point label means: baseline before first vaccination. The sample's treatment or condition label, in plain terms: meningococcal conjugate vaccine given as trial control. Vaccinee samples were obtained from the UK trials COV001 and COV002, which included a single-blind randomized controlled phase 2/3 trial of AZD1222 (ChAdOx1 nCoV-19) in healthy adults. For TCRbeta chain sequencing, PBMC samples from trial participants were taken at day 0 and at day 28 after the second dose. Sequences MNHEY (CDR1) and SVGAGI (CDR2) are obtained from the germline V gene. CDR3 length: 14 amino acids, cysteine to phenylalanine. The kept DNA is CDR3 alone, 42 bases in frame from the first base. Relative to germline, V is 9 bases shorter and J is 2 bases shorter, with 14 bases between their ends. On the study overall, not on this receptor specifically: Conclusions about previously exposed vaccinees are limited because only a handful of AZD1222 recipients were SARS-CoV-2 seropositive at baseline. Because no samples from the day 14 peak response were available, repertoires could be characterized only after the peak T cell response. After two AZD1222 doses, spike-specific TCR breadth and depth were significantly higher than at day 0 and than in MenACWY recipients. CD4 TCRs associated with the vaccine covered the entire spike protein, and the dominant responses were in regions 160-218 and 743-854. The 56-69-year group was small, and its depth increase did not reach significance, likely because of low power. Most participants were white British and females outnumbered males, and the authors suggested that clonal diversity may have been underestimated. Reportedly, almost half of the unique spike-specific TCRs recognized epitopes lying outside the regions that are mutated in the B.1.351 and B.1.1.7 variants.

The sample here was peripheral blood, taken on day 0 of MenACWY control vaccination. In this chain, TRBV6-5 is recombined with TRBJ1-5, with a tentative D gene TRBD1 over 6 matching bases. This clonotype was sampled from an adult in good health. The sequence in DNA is TGTGCCAGTCAGGGGTTACGCGGCAATCAGCCCCAGCATTTT. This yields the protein CASQGLRGNQPQHF.